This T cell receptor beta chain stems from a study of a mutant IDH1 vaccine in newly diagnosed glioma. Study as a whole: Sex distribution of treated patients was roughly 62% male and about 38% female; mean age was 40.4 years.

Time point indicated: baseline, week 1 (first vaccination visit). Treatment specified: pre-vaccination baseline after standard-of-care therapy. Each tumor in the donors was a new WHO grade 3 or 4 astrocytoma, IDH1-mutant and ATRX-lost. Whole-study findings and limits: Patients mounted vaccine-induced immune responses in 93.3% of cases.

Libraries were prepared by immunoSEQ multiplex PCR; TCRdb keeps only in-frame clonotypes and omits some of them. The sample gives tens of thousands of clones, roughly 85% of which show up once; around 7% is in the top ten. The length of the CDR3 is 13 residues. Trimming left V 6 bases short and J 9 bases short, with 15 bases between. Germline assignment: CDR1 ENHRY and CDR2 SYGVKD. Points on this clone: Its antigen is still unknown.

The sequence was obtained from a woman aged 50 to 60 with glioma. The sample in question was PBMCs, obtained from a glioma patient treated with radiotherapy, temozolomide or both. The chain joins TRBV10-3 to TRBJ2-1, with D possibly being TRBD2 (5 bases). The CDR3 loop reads CAISEILRGEQFF. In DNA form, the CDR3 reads TGTGCCATCAGCGAGATTCTACGGGGTGAGCAGTTCTTC.